The rows below give T cell receptor beta chains drawn from one sample of a study of T cell responses to AZD1222 COVID-19 vaccine. Here immunoSEQ multiplex PCR was the method, and the copy in TCRdb shows in-frame clones only, minus some. The profile covers some 200,000 clones, with just over 90% appearing a single time and approximately 3.4% taken by the ten largest. Sequencing was performed on peripheral blood, taken 28 days after the second AZD1222 dose. The receptors stem from an adult who received the AZD1222 COVID-19 vaccine. CDR3s include the opening cysteine and the closing phenylalanine or tryptophan. The D gene is left open where the match is weak. Expanded clones are given a class, and other clones once, few, many or no size at all.

NA	15	TRBV15	TRBJ1-5	NA	TGTGCCACCAGCAGAGAGGAATATAGCAATCAGCCCCAGCATTTT	CATSREEYSNQPQHF
NA	14	TRBV19	TRBJ1-5	NA	TGTGCCAGTACCCCCGAGTCAGGGCTTCAGCCCCAGCATTTT	CASTPESGLQPQHF
NA	11	TRBV20-1	TRBJ2-1	NA	TGCAGTGCGGGAACTTACAATGAGCAGTTCTTC	CSAGTYNEQFF
NA	13	TRBV18	TRBJ2-1	NA	TGTGCCAGCTCACCACTGCAGGGTAGAGAGCAGTTCTTC	CASSPLQGREQFF
NA	13	TRBV12-3/TRBV12-4	TRBJ2-7	once	TGTGCCAGTACCGGGCCGAGGGCAGGAGAGCAGTACTTC	CASTGPRAGEQYF
NA	17	TRBV7-2	TRBJ2-1	NA	TGTGCCAGCAGTTTTTTCTTAGGGGGTATTTTCTACAATGAGCAGTTCTTC	CASSFFLGGIFYNEQFF
NA	15	TRBV6-2/TRBV6-3	TRBJ2-7	NA	TGTGCCAGCAGTTTAAATACCGCGGGACTCGGCGAGCAGTACTTC	CASSLNTAGLGEQYF
TRBD1	17	TRBV27	TRBJ1-6	NA	TGTGCCAGCGTAATGTCGGGACAGGGATTTTATAATTCACCCCTCCACTTT	CASVMSGQGFYNSPLHF
TRBD2	16	TRBV9	TRBJ2-1	NA	TGTGCCAGCAGCGTACGCGGGACTAGCGGGTACAATGAGCAGTTCTTC	CASSVRGTSGYNEQFF
TRBD2	16	TRBV24-1	TRBJ2-7	NA	TGTGCCACCAGTGATCCCCGACTAGCAGGAGGCTACGAGCAGTACTTC	CATSDPRLAGGYEQYF
NA	16	TRBV19	TRBJ2-6	NA	TGTGCCAGTAGTATTCCCGGAGTCTCTGGGGCCAACGTCCTGACTTTC	CASSIPGVSGANVLTF
NA	16	TRBV28	TRBJ2-7	NA	TGTGCCAGCAGTTTCTCTTTGGAGGGATTGTCCTACGAGCAGTACTTC	CASSFSLEGLSYEQYF
TRBD1	16	TRBV15	TRBJ2-3	few	TGTGCCACCAGCAGAGCGGCAGGACAGGGCTCAGATACGCAGTATTTT	CATSRAAGQGSDTQYF
TRBD2	15	TRBV27	TRBJ2-2	NA	TGTGCCAGCAGTTTTAGCGGGAGCGGCACCGGGGAGCTGTTTTTT	CASSFSGSGTGELFF
TRBD2	15	TRBV13	TRBJ2-7	NA	TGTGCCAGCAGCTTAACGGGCGGGAGAAACTACGAGCAGTACTTC	CASSLTGGRNYEQYF
NA	16	TRBV7-3	TRBJ1-1	NA	TGTGCCAGCAGCTTAACCCCGACACCCCTGAACACTGAAGCTTTCTTT	CASSLTPTPLNTEAFF
TRBD1	14	TRBV28	TRBJ1-2	NA	TGTGCCAGCAGTTTATCCGGGACAGGACATGGCTACACCTTC	CASSLSGTGHGYTF
TRBD1	13	TRBV9	TRBJ1-4	NA	TGTGCCAGCAGCGGAGGGGGCCGGGAAAAACTGTTTTTT	CASSGGGREKLFF
TRBD2	14	TRBV28	TRBJ2-7	NA	TGTGCCAGCAGTTTAACTAGCGGGGGCTCTGAGCAGTACTTC	CASSLTSGGSEQYF
NA	12	TRBV10-3	TRBJ2-5	NA	TGTGCCATCAGTCAGGACGGGGAGACCCAGTACTTC	CAISQDGETQYF
TRBD2	19	TRBV11-2	TRBJ2-7	once	TGTGCCAGCAGCTTAGAACTAGCGGGAGCAACTAAGCCCTCCTACGAGCAGTACTTC	CASSLELAGATKPSYEQYF
NA	15	TRBV7-9	TRBJ1-2	NA	TGTGCCAGCAGCTCGGGTTCTCGGGCGGGGGTTGGCTACACCTTC	CASSSGSRAGVGYTF
NA	15	TRBV5-1	TRBJ2-7	NA	TGCGCCAGCAGCTTGTCCGTCAGGGCAATCGACGAGCAGTACTTC	CASSLSVRAIDEQYF
TRBD2	19	TRBV28	TRBJ2-3	NA	TGTGCCAGCAGTTTATTAACCTTGACTCGACTAGCGGGGGGGAATACGCAGTATTTT	CASSLLTLTRLAGGNTQYF
TRBD1	13	TRBV28	TRBJ1-2	NA	TGTGCCAGCAGCCTGACAGGGGGCAGTGGCTACACCTTC	CASSLTGGSGYTF
NA	11	TRBV12-3/TRBV12-4	TRBJ2-1	once	TGTGCCAGCAGTGGAGTGGGGGAGCAGTTCTTC	CASSGVGEQFF
NA	18	TRBV21-1	TRBJ2-7	NA	TGTGCCAGCAGCAAAGGAACGAGGACAGGGCCCCTACTTGACGAGCAGTACTTC	CASSKGTRTGPLLDEQYF
NA	15	TRBV27	TRBJ2-3	NA	TGTGCCAGCAGTTTAACAGGGAACGGGGAGTATACGCAGTATTTT	CASSLTGNGEYTQYF
NA	11	TRBV30	TRBJ1-6	NA	TGTGCCTTGGGTACCTATTCACCCCTCCACTTT	CALGTYSPLHF
TRBD2	17	TRBV7-2	TRBJ2-7	NA	TGTGCCAGCAGCTCAACCCGAGTAGCGGGAGCCTCCTACGAGCAGTACTTC	CASSSTRVAGASYEQYF
NA	13	TRBV19	TRBJ1-1	NA	TGTGCCAGTAGTATTGTCCAGGGGCGTGAAGCTTTCTTT	CASSIVQGREAFF
NA	12	TRBV3-1/TRBV3-2	TRBJ1-5	once	TGTGCCAGCAGCCAACAGGGCCAGCCCCAGCATTTT	CASSQQGQPQHF
NA	14	TRBV5-1	TRBJ2-3	NA	TGCGCCAGCAGCTTGGAACAGGGAGCAGATACGCAGTATTTT	CASSLEQGADTQYF
TRBD1	13	TRBV4-3	TRBJ1-2	NA	TGCGCCAGCAGCCAAGTCACAGGGGGTGGCTACACCTTC	CASSQVTGGGYTF
NA	13	TRBV6-5	TRBJ2-2	NA	TGTGCCAGCAGTTACTGGGACACCGGGGAGCTGTTTTTT	CASSYWDTGELFF
NA	12	TRBV28	TRBJ1-4	NA	TGTGCCAGCAGTACGCGGAATGAAAAACTGTTTTTT	CASSTRNEKLFF
NA	16	TRBV19	TRBJ2-1	NA	TGTGCCAGTAGAGACTTAACAGGGAGTGTGTACAATGAGCAGTTCTTC	CASRDLTGSVYNEQFF
NA	15	TRBV3-1/TRBV3-2	TRBJ2-2	NA	TGTGCCAGCAGCCAAGCGGGAGTTCGCACCGGGGAGCTGTTTTTT	CASSQAGVRTGELFF
NA	16	TRBV9	TRBJ1-1	NA	TGTGCCAGCAGCGTAGGGGGGGCAGGAGTGAACACTGAAGCTTTCTTT	CASSVGGAGVNTEAFF
TRBD2	17	TRBV14	TRBJ2-1	NA	TGTGCCAGCAGCCCAATCAGCGGGAGGCAATCCTACAATGAGCAGTTCTTC	CASSPISGRQSYNEQFF
TRBD2	14	TRBV19	TRBJ2-1	NA	TGTGCCACCAGGACTAGCGGGAGTCACAATGAGCAGTTCTTC	CATRTSGSHNEQFF
NA	9	TRBV23-1	TRBJ1-1	few	TGCGCTGGGTCTAGTGAAGCTTTCTTT	CAGSSEAFF